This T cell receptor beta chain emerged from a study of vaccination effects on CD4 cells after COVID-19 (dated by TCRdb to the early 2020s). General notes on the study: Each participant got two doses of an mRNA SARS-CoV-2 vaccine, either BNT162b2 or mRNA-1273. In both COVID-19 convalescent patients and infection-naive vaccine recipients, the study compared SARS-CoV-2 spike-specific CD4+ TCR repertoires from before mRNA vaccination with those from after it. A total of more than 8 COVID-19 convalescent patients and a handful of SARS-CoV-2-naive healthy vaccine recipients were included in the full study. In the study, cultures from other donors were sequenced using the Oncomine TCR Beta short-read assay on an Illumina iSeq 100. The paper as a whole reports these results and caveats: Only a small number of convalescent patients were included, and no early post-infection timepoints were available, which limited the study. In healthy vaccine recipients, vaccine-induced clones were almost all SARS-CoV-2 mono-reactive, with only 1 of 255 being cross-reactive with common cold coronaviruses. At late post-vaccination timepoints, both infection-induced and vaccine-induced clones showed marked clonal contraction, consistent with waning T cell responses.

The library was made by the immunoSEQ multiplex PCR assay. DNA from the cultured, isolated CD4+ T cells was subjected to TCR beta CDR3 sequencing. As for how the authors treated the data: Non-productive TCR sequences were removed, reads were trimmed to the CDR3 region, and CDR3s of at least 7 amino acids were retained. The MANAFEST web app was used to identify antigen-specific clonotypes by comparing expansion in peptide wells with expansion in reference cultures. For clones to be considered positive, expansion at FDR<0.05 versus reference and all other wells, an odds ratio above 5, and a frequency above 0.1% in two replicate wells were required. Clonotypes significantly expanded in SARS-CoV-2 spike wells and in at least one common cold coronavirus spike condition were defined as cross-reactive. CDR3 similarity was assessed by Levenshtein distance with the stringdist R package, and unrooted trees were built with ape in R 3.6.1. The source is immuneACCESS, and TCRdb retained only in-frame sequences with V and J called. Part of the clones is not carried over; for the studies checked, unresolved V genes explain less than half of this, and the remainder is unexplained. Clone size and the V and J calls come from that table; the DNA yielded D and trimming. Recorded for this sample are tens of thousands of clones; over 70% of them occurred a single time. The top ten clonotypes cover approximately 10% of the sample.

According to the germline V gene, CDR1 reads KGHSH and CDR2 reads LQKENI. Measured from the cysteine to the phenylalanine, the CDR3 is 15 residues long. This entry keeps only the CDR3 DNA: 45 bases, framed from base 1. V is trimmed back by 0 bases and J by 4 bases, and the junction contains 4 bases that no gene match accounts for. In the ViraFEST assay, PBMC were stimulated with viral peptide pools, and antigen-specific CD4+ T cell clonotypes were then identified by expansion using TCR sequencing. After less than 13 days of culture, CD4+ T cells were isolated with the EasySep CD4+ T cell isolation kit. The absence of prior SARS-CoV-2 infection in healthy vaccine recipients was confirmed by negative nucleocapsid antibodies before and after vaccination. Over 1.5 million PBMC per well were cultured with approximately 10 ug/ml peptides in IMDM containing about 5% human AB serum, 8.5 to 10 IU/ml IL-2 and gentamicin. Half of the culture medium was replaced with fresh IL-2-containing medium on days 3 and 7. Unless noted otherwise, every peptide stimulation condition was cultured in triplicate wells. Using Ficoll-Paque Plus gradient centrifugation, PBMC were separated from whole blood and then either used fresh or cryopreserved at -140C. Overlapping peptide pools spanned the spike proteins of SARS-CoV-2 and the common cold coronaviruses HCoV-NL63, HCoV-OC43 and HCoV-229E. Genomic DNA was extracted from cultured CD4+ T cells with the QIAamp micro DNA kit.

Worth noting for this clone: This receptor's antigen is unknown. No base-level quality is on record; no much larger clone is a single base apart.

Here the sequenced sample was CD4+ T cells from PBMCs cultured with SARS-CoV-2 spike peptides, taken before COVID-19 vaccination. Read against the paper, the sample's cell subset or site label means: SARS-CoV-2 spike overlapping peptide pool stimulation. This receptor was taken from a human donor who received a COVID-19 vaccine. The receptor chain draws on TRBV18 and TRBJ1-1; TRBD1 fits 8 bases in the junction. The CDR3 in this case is CASSPPTGVTTEAFF. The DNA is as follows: TGTGCCAGCTCACCACCGACAGGGGTAACCACTGAAGCTTTCTTT.